This record concerns one T cell receptor beta chain sequence. Using immunoSEQ multiplex PCR, the repertoire was profiled, and TCRdb retains in-frame clones only, with some absent. Here the sample spans fewer than 40,000 clones, 79% being singletons. The sample originates from a study of radiotherapy plus CTLA-4 blockade in lung cancer. The germline V gene has CDR1 KGHSH and CDR2 LQKENI. The V gene end was trimmed by 7 bases and the J gene end by 7 bases; junction bases not matched to a gene: 7. The CDR3 consists of 13 residues. The sequencing used peripheral blood, collected from a patient treated with radiotherapy plus ipilimumab. The gene calls are TRBV18 and TRBJ1-2, with 9 positions matching TRBD1. This clonotype was sampled from a human donor with non-small cell lung cancer that progressed on radiotherapy plus ipilimumab. CDR3 residues: CASLGDRVRGYTF. CDR3 bases: TGTGCCAGCTTGGGGGACAGGGTACGTGGCTACACCTTC. Full variable domain (missing parts from reference TRBV18 and TRBJ1-2): NAGVMQNPRHLVRRRGQEARLRCSPMKGHSHVYWYRQLPEEGLKFMVYLQKENIIDESGMPKERFSAEFPKEGPSILRIQQVVRGDSAAYFCASLGDRVRGYTFGSGTRLTVV.